This T cell receptor (beta chain) is drawn from a study of blood T cell repertoires in COVID-19 (dated by TCRdb to 2018 to 2020). Background on the whole study: Samples from collaborators originated in the United States, Italy and Spain and spanned both the acute and convalescent phases of COVID-19. Where HLA class I and class II types were available, the types were taken from metadata supplied by the sample provider, not from assay-based typing. Samples were obtained from the ongoing ImmuneRACE study (first 160 participants) and from 1,254 subjects provided by 6 global collaborators. The prospective study material was composed of cDNA or gDNA derived from T cells, B-cell-depleted T cells, or PBMCs. Nearly every sample came with metadata listing a de-identified subject ID, COVID-19 status, age in years and sex. The dataset comprised deeply sampled blood TCRbeta repertoires from subjects exposed to, actively infected with, or recovered from COVID-19. The repertoires were released in a freely available public database intended as a resource for research on the immune response to SARS-CoV-2.

CDR1 and CDR2 (LGHDT, YNNKEL) derive from the germline V gene (reference sequence). At the junction V is shortened by 0 bases and J by 4 bases; bases outside the gene matches: 9. Counted from cysteine to phenylalanine, this CDR3 has 17 amino acids. Just the 51-base CDR3 DNA is kept, in frame starting at base 1. Participants in the prospective study were aged 18 to 89 years, lived in 20 to 30 United States geographic areas, and enrolled through a virtual design. To assign participants to cohorts, the prospective study relied on clinical history that participants themselves reported in a screening survey and a study questionnaire. In the prospective study, whole blood, serum and a nasopharyngeal or oropharyngeal swab were collected from each participant by mobile phlebotomists. Over an approximately 2-month period, participants in the prospective study had the option of providing additional blood draws and questionnaires. Prospective study blood samples were shipped either frozen or at room temperature before DNA extraction.

TCRbeta CDR3 regions were amplified from genomic DNA by means of the immunoSEQ Assay, a bias-controlled multiplex PCR. Per the original workflow: The number of nucleated cells in each sample was estimated by amplification of reference gene primers within the assay. Sequence reads were collapsed and filtered to measure the absolute abundance of every unique TCRbeta CDR3 rearrangement. For each sample, productive Simpson clonality was calculated as the square root of Simpson's diversity index across productive rearrangements. In TCRdb, the immuneACCESS table is reduced to in-frame sequences with V and J assigned. These tables do not hold every clone; where another copy was compared, an unresolved V gene accounts for under half, and the others remain unexplained. V, J and clone size were drawn from that table, and D and trimming were deduced from the DNA. This sample lists about 210,000 clones; roughly 89% were detected once. Of the sample, 10% falls within the top ten clones.

The paper as a whole reports these results and caveats: How much clinical and demographic metadata was included differed by source and by participant, and the metadata was provided uncurated.

In the case of this clone: What antigen it recognizes has not been identified. No much larger clonotype is one base removed from it; base qualities were not supplied.

The sample comprised PBMCs or T cells enriched from blood (not recorded which). The chain was built from TRBV3-1 (or the pseudogene TRBV3-2) and TRBJ2-7, and 10 junctional nucleotides match TRBD2. This clonotype was sampled from a man aged 18-30 years with acute COVID-19. CDR3 loop: CASSQDRSGRASYEQYF. The DNA reads as follows: TGTGCCAGCAGCCAAGATCGGAGCGGGAGGGCCTCGTACGAGCAGTACTTC.